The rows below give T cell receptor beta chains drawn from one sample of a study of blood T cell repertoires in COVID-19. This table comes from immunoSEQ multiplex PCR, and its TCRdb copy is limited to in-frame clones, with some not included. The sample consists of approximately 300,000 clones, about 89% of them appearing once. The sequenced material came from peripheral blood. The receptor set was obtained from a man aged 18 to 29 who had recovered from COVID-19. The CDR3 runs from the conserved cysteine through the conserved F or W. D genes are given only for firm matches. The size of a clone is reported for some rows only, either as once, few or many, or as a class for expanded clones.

CDR3nt: TGTGCCAGCAGCCAAGGTCAGGGGGCTGGATATGGCTACACCTTC; CDR3aa: CASSQGQGAGYGYTF; abundance: .; d_gene: TRBD1; j_gene: TRBJ1-2; v_gene: TRBV14
CDR3nt: TGTGCCAGCAGCTTGCGCGAGATAGCGGGAGGGCCGTACGAGCAGTACTTC; CDR3aa: CASSLREIAGGPYEQYF; abundance: .; d_gene: TRBD2; j_gene: TRBJ2-7; v_gene: TRBV5-4
CDR3nt: TGTGCCAGCAGCTTAGTGGGGACAGGGGGGTGGTCCTACAATGAGCAGTTCTTC; CDR3aa: CASSLVGTGGWSYNEQFF; abundance: .; d_gene: TRBD1; j_gene: TRBJ2-1; v_gene: TRBV7-9
CDR3nt: TGTGCCAGCAGCTTGGCGACTAGCGGTTACAATGAGCAGTTCTTC; CDR3aa: CASSLATSGYNEQFF; abundance: once; d_gene: TRBD2; j_gene: TRBJ2-1; v_gene: TRBV7-2
CDR3nt: TGTGCCAGCAGCTCGGTGTCACCCCTCCACTTT; CDR3aa: CASSSVSPLHF; abundance: .; d_gene: .; j_gene: TRBJ1-6; v_gene: TRBV6-2/TRBV6-3
CDR3nt: TGTGCCAGTAGCCGGACAGGGGAGCACGGGGAGCTGTTTTTT; CDR3aa: CASSRTGEHGELFF; abundance: .; d_gene: TRBD1; j_gene: TRBJ2-2; v_gene: TRBV19
CDR3nt: TGTGCCAGCGACGGCACGACTAGCTCCTACGAGCAGTACTTC; CDR3aa: CASDGTTSSYEQYF; abundance: .; d_gene: .; j_gene: TRBJ2-7; v_gene: TRBV2
CDR3nt: TGTGCCAGCAGTCCTAGCGGAAGCTCCTACGAGCAGTACTTC; CDR3aa: CASSPSGSSYEQYF; abundance: .; d_gene: TRBD2; j_gene: TRBJ2-7; v_gene: TRBV6-5
CDR3nt: TGTGCCAGCAGCCAACTTAATGACAGTGCCGATACGCAGTATTTT; CDR3aa: CASSQLNDSADTQYF; abundance: .; d_gene: .; j_gene: TRBJ2-3; v_gene: TRBV14
CDR3nt: TGTGCCAGTAGTATGCCAACAGGGGGCTCGGCCAAAAACATTCAGTACTTC; CDR3aa: CASSMPTGGSAKNIQYF; abundance: .; d_gene: TRBD1; j_gene: TRBJ2-4; v_gene: TRBV19
CDR3nt: TGTGCCAGCAGCTTCTCCCAGGGCCCGGGTGCAGATACGCAGTATTTT; CDR3aa: CASSFSQGPGADTQYF; abundance: .; d_gene: .; j_gene: TRBJ2-3; v_gene: TRBV11-3
CDR3nt: TGTGCCAGTAACCCCCGCTCCGGCGGGGGGGTGACCGGGGAGCTGTTTTTT; CDR3aa: CASNPRSGGGVTGELFF; abundance: .; d_gene: TRBD2; j_gene: TRBJ2-2; v_gene: TRBV19
CDR3nt: TGTGCCAGCAGCTTACGGTACGAGCAGTACTTC; CDR3aa: CASSLRYEQYF; abundance: .; d_gene: .; j_gene: TRBJ2-7; v_gene: TRBV7-9